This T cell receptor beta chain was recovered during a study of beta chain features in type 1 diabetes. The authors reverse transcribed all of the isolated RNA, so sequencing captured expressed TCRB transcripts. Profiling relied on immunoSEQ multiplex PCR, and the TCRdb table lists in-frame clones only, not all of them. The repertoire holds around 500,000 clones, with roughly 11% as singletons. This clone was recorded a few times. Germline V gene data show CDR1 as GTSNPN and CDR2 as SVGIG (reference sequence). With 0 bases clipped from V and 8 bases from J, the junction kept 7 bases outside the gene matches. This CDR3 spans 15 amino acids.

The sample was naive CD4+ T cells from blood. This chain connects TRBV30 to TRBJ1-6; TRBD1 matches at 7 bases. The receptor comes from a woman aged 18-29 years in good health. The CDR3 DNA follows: TGTGCCTGGAGTGTACTAGGGCAGGGGGATTCACCCCTCCACTTT. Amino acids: CAWSVLGQGDSPLHF.